The T cell receptor (beta chain) described here comes from a study of blood T cells in healthy people across ages. Study in general: About one barcoded beta molecule per two T cells came from capture by template switching. Regarding the study as a whole: Changes seen in expanded clonotypes were possibly confounded by donor CMV status left unknown. In long-lived donors, naive CD4+ cell counts and diversity exceeded those of aged donors.

As concerns this clonotype: What it binds is unknown.

Together with a sample-barcoded 5' primer, a J-beta primer mix was included in a second PCR lasting roughly 6 to 12 cycles. The authors tagged each cDNA molecule using a template-switch adaptor with 12 random nucleotides. TCRdb reprocessed the 5' RACE reads via MiXCR and lists one record per CDR3 protein. In the table there are about 1.6 million distinct CDR3 sequences, roughly 30% of which are singletons. The germline V gene has CDR1 DFQATT and CDR2 SNEGSKA (reference sequence). The CDR3 is 14 residues long. V was clipped by 2 bases and J by 4 bases; unmatched bases: 5. The receptor comes from a woman in her thirties in good health. V is TRBV20-1 and J is TRBJ2-7; the match to TRBD2 covers 10 bases. The sequenced material came from blood. The DNA for the CDR3 is TGCAGTGCTAGAAGCACTAGCGGGGAGTACGAGCAGTACTTC. Translated: CSARSTSGEYEQYF.